This passage covers 12 T cell receptor beta chains from one sample sequenced in a study of blood T cell repertoires in COVID-19. Profiling relied on immunoSEQ multiplex PCR, and the TCRdb table lists in-frame clones only, not all of them. Altogether hundreds of thousands of clones are present, more than 65% being singletons, with the ten largest covering about 4%. Sequenced sample: peripheral blood. The source is a woman in her thirties or forties with active or convalescent COVID-19.

This sequence joins TRBV19 and TRBJ1-1; TRBD1 is a possible D gene (5 bases). The CDR3 sequence is 11 residues long. The germline V gene has CDR1 LNHDA and CDR2 SQIVND (reference sequence). V shed 5 bases and J shed 8 bases, with 9 bases lying between them. CDR3 in DNA: TGTGCCAGTAGTTCTCGACAGGAAGCTTTCTTT. It codes for CASSSRQEAFF. Using reference TRBV19 and TRBJ1-1 for the parts outside the CDR3, the full variable domain is DGGITQSPKYLFRKEGQNVTLSCEQNLNHDAMYWYRQDPGQGLRLIYYSQIVNDFQKGDIAEGYSVSREKKESFPLTVTSAQKNPTAFYLCASSSRQEAFFGQGTRLTVV.

J is TRBJ2-7 and V is TRBV5-1; D might be TRBD1 (6 bases). CDR3 length: 15 amino acids. Trimming removed 2 bases from V and 0 bases from J, with 12 bases in between. Germline V lookup: CDR1 SGHRS, CDR2 YFSETQ. The CDR3 nucleotides are TGCGCCAGCAGCTTTCTACAGGGTCTCTCCTACGAGCAGTACTTC. Protein sequence: CASSFLQGLSYEQYF. The full variable domain, its missing parts supplied by reference TRBV5-1 and TRBJ2-7, is KAGVTQTPRYLIKTRGQQVTLSCSPISGHRSVSWYQQTPGQGLQFLFEYFSETQRNKGNFPGRFSGRQFSNSRSEMNVSTLELGDSALYLCASSFLQGLSYEQYFGPGTRLTVT.

The V call is TRBV11-1, the J call TRBJ2-7; 8 nucleotides align to TRBD2. The CDR3 length is 15 residues. Germline V gene data show CDR1 as SGHAT and CDR2 as FQDESV (reference sequence). V was clipped by 6 bases and J by 1 base; unmatched bases: 8. CDR3 protein: CASRGTTSGSYEQYF. The CDR3 nucleotides read TGTGCCAGCAGGGGGACTACTAGCGGATCCTACGAGCAGTACTTC.

The chain recombines TRBV29-1 with TRBJ1-6; 7 bases align to TRBD1. This CDR3 has 15 residues. CDR1 and CDR2 (germline): SQVTM, ANQGSEA. J lost 9 bases, V lost 3 bases, and 11 bases had no gene match. The CDR3 loop is CSVEQLGQVGSPLHF. The CDR3 nucleotides read TGCAGCGTTGAGCAATTAGGACAGGTAGGTTCACCCCTCCACTTT.

This chain uses TRBV5-1 with TRBJ2-5; D possibly corresponds to TRBD2 (6 bases). The CDR3 runs 17 residues. CDR1 is SGHRS, CDR2 YFSETQ, per germline. Trimming shortened V by 0 bases and J by 4 bases, and 19 bases separated the two germline ends. The CDR3 reads CASSLEGTLSLGETQYF. In DNA form, the CDR3 reads TGCGCCAGCAGCTTGGAGGGGACTTTAAGCTTGGGAGAGACCCAGTACTTC.

This rearrangement joins TRBV7-3 to TRBJ2-2; D unclear. CDR3 size: 15 residues. Germline V gene data show CDR1 as SGHTA and CDR2 as FQGTGA. The V gene lost 1 base and the J gene lost 3 bases, with 9 bases spanning the gap. The DNA for the CDR3 is TGTGCCAGCAGCTTAAGCGGTGTGGACACCGGGGAGCTGTTTTTT. As protein: CASSLSGVDTGELFF.

V usage is TRBV5-1 and J usage is TRBJ1-4; maybe TRBD1 (6 bases). The CDR3 spans 14 residues. Germline V gene sequence: CDR1 SGHRS, CDR2 YFSETQ. Between the trimmed V and J ends, which lost 8 bases and 6 bases, there was a span of 17 bases. The DNA of the CDR3 is TGCGCCAGTTCGAGGACCGGGACACATGAAAAACTGTTTTTT. Translating it yields CASSRTGTHEKLFF.

The CDR3 DNA is TGTGCCAGCAGTTTATCGATGGGAGGGTGGACACCCCTCCACTTT. Its translation is CASSLSMGGWTPLHF. V usage is TRBV28 and J usage is TRBJ1-6; D is undetermined. The CDR3 is 15 amino acids. Trimming took off 1 base at V and 11 bases at J, with 15 bases between the two ends. Germline V CDR1 and CDR2: MDHEN, SYDVKM.

This chain uses TRBV5-4 with TRBJ2-1; TRBD2 matches at 7 bases. The J segment lost 7 bases and the V segment lost 4 bases, leaving 14 bases of the junction unmatched. Per the germline V gene, CDR1 is SGHNT and CDR2 is YYREEE (reference sequence). This CDR3 is built from 16 residues. CDR3 residues: CASSPGLVEALNEQFF. The CDR3 bases are TGTGCCAGCAGCCCAGGACTAGTGGAGGCTTTAAATGAGCAGTTCTTC.

This clone was observed once. The rearrangement uses TRBV30 and TRBJ1-5; the match to TRBD1 covers 8 bases. V lost 3 bases to trimming and J lost 2 bases; unmatched junction nucleotides: 3. The CDR3 has 14 amino acids. Germline-derived CDR1 and CDR2 are GTSNPN and SVGIG (reference sequence). CDR3 sequence reads: CAWRDRVRNQPQHF. CDR3 nucleotide sequence: TGTGCCTGGAGGGACAGGGTTCGCAATCAGCCCCAGCATTTT. Drawing the rest from reference TRBV30 and TRBJ1-5, the complete variable domain is SQTIHQWPATLVQPVGSPLSLECTVEGTSNPNLYWYRQAAGRGLQLLFYSVGIGQISSEVPQNLSASRPQDRQFILSSKKLLLSDSGFYLCAWRDRVRNQPQHFGDGTRLSIL.

Remarks on this clone: This specimen includes other DNA sequences encoding the same CDR3. This chain joins TRBV5-1 and TRBJ2-7; D not resolved. The germline V gene encodes CDR1 SGHRS and CDR2 YFSETQ. CDR3 length: 13 residues. V shed 0 bases and J shed 0 bases, with 4 bases lying between them. Written as DNA, the CDR3 is TGCGCCAGCAGCTTGGGTAGCTCCTACGAGCAGTACTTC. Its protein product is CASSLGSSYEQYF.

DNA for the CDR3: TGTGCCAGCTCACCGCGGACAGGGGAAGAGACCCAGTACTTC. It specifies CASSPRTGEETQYF. The chain carries TRBV18 and TRBJ2-5; the match to TRBD1 covers 9 bases. V was pared by 3 bases and J by 3 bases, with 2 bases of the junction left unmatched. The CDR3 has 14 amino acids. Germline CDR1 and CDR2: KGHSH and LQKENI. The full variable domain, rest sourced from reference TRBV18 and TRBJ2-5, is NAGVMQNPRHLVRRRGQEARLRCSPMKGHSHVYWYRQLPEEGLKFMVYLQKENIIDESGMPKERFSAEFPKEGPSILRIQQVVRGDSAAYFCASSPRTGEETQYFGPGTRLLVL.